This is a list of T cell receptor beta chains from one sample in a study of cytomegalovirus exposure and HLA in healthy donors. Generated by immunoSEQ multiplex PCR, the TCRdb table keeps only in-frame clones and is missing some. The sample has 130,000 to 150,000 clones, about three quarters seen once; the top ten hold 1% to 1.5%. The sequencing sample was made of PBMCs. The receptor set was obtained from a woman in her thirties or forties in good health and CMV-seronegative. Both conserved end residues are trimmed from each CDR3. Clone sizes are given selectively: once, few, many, or a class where the clone is expanded.

J: TRBJ2-5
V: TRBV7-2
size: few
CDR3: ASSLQRNQETQY

J: TRBJ1-5
V: TRBV19
size: NA
CDR3: ASSMMGGGNQPQH

J: TRBJ2-6
V: TRBV7-6
size: NA
CDR3: ASSSGLGTRASGANVLT

J: TRBJ2-5
V: TRBV10-1
size: NA
CDR3: ASSSGLAGGYQETQY

J: TRBJ1-3
V: TRBV5-1
size: NA
CDR3: ASSLEVRQAGNTIY

J: TRBJ1-4
V: TRBV2
size: few
CDR3: ASSGLTGAREKLF

J: TRBJ2-5
V: TRBV29-1
size: NA
CDR3: SVGGGLAGSKTQY

J: TRBJ1-6
V: TRBV7-2
size: NA
CDR3: ASSPDMSSYNSPLH

J: TRBJ2-1
V: TRBV4-1
size: NA
CDR3: ASSQGWTSSYNEQF

J: TRBJ2-1
V: TRBV5-4
size: NA
CDR3: ASSLGGVVEQF

J: TRBJ2-1
V: TRBV15
size: NA
CDR3: ATSREGAPYNEQF

J: TRBJ1-3
V: TRBV4-2
size: NA
CDR3: ASSQDRASGNTIY

J: TRBJ1-1
V: TRBV27
size: NA
CDR3: ASMGGLRTRDRANTEAF

J: TRBJ1-3
V: TRBV6-6
size: NA
CDR3: ASSYSSGTGNTIY

J: TRBJ2-1
V: TRBV7-2
size: NA
CDR3: ASSLASYEQF

J: TRBJ2-2
V: TRBV7-9
size: NA
CDR3: ASSFRGTNTGELF

J: TRBJ1-2
V: TRBV19
size: NA
CDR3: ASSPGHGYT

J: TRBJ2-1
V: TRBV4-3
size: few
CDR3: ASSFTGPINEQF

J: TRBJ2-5
V: TRBV28
size: once
CDR3: ASSSRETQY

J: TRBJ2-5
V: TRBV10-2
size: few
CDR3: ASSEGRVGQETQY

J: TRBJ1-2
V: TRBV15
size: NA
CDR3: ATSLELEDYGYT

J: TRBJ1-5
V: TRBV6-5
size: NA
CDR3: ASRPHSAQH

J: TRBJ1-1
V: TRBV10-3
size: NA
CDR3: ATNGKGVEVSEAF

J: TRBJ1-6
V: TRBV5-1
size: NA
CDR3: ASSSGFSSYNSPLH

J: TRBJ2-5
V: TRBV5-1
size: NA
CDR3: ASSLSTVVGGAETQY

J: TRBJ2-2
V: TRBV2
size: few
CDR3: ASRPTGGGTGELF

J: TRBJ1-6
V: TRBV27
size: once
CDR3: ASSLRQGQGSYNSSLH

J: TRBJ2-7
V: TRBV2
size: once
CDR3: ASNQVRDNEQY